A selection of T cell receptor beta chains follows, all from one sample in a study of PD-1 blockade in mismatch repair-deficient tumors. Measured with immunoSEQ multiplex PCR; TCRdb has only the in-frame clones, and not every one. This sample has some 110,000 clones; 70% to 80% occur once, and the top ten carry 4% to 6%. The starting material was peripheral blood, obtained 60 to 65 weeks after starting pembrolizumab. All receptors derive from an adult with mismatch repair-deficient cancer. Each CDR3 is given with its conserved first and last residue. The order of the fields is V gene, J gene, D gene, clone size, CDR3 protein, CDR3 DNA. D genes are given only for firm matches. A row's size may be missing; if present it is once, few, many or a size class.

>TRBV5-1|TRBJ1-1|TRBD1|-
CASSPGQRDTEAFF
TGCGCCAGCAGCCCGGGACAGAGGGACACTGAAGCTTTCTTT
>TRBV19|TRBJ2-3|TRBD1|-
CASSRGGQGGTDTQYF
TGTGCCAGTAGCCGAGGAGGACAGGGAGGCACAGATACGCAGTATTTT
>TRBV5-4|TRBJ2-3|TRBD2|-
CASSFPSGRTADTQYF
TGTGCCAGCAGCTTCCCTAGCGGGAGGACAGCAGATACGCAGTATTTT
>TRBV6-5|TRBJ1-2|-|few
CASRDRSGVYGYTF
TGTGCCAGCAGAGACCGGAGTGGGGTCTATGGCTACACCTTC
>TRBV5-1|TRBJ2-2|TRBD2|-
CASSGGLAGDTGELFF
TGCGCCAGCAGCGGCGGACTAGCGGGAGATACCGGGGAGCTGTTTTTT
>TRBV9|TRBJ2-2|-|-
CASSVGGQNTGELFF
TGTGCCAGCAGCGTAGGGGGACAAAACACCGGGGAGCTGTTTTTT
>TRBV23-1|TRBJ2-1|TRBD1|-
CAVGQFDEQFF
TGCGCCGTGGGACAGTTCGATGAGCAGTTCTTC
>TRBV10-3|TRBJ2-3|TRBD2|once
CAISARRGVVDTQYF
TGTGCCATCAGTGCCCGGCGGGGGGTAGTAGATACGCAGTATTTT
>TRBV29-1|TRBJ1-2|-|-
CSVDEGANYGYTF
TGCAGCGTTGATGAGGGCGCTAACTATGGCTACACCTTC
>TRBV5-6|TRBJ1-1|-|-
CASSLRGNEAFF
TGTGCCAGCAGCTTGAGGGGCAATGAAGCTTTCTTT
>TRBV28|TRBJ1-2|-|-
CASSKQRNYGYTF
TGTGCCAGCAGTAAACAGCGGAACTATGGCTACACCTTC
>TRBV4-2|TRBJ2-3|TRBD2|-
CASSQATSGSADTQYF
TGTGCCAGCAGCCAGGCTACTAGCGGGAGCGCAGATACGCAGTATTTT
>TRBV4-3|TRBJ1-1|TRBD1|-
CASSFRPGQAEAFF
TGCGCCAGCAGCTTCCGTCCGGGACAGGCAGAAGCTTTCTTT
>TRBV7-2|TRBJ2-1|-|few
CASSFGSGNNEQFF
TGTGCCAGCAGCTTCGGGAGCGGCAACAATGAGCAGTTCTTC
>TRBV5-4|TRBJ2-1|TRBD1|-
CASEGTGSYNEQFF
TGTGCCAGCGAAGGGACAGGTTCCTACAATGAGCAGTTCTTC
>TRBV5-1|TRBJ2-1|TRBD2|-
CASTRGLAGEENEQFF
TGCGCCAGCACTCGGGGACTAGCGGGAGAAGAGAATGAGCAGTTCTTC
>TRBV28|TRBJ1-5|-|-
CASSDARGNQPQHF
TGTGCCAGCAGCGACGCTAGGGGCAATCAGCCCCAGCATTTT
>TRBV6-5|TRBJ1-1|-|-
CASSYSNTEAFF
TGTGCCAGCAGTTATAGTAACACTGAAGCTTTCTTT
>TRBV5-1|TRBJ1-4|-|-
CASSLDGTQNEKLFF
TGCGCCAGCAGCTTGGATGGGACTCAAAATGAAAAACTGTTTTTT
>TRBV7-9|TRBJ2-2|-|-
CASSLGPGRNTGELFF
TGTGCCAGCAGCTTAGGGCCGGGGCGGAACACCGGGGAGCTGTTTTTT
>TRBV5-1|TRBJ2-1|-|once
CASSSGTASYNEQFF
TGCGCCAGCAGTTCCGGGACTGCCTCCTACAATGAGCAGTTCTTC
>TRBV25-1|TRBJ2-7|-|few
CASREGLEQYF
TGTGCCAGCAGGGAGGGGTTGGAGCAGTACTTC
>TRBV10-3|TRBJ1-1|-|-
CASREGPTNTEAFF
TGTGCCTCCCGGGAGGGGCCGACGAACACTGAAGCTTTCTTT
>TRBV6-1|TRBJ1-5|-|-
CASSEVAGNQPQHF
TGTGCCAGCAGTGAAGTGGCAGGGAATCAGCCCCAGCATTTT
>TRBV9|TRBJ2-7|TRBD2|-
CASSQGGGRAEEQYF
TGTGCCAGCAGCCAAGGAGGCGGGAGGGCCGAAGAGCAGTACTTC
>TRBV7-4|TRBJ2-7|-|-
CASSLVSGAGEQYF
TGTGCCAGCAGCTTAGTTTCTGGGGCGGGCGAGCAGTACTTC
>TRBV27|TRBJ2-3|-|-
CASSLSGQPFTDTQYF
TGTGCCAGCAGTTTAAGTGGGCAGCCTTTCACAGATACGCAGTATTTT
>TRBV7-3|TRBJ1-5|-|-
CASSLKGAEPQHF
TGTGCCAGCAGCTTAAAGGGCGCGGAGCCCCAGCATTTT
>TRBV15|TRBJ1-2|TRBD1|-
CATSGDSRNYGYTF
TGTGCCACCAGCGGGGACAGCCGTAACTATGGCTACACCTTC
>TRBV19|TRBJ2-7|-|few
CASRRAGLSYEQYF
TGTGCCAGTAGACGGGCGGGACTGTCCTACGAGCAGTACTTC
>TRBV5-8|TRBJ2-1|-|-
CASSLTGTYNEQFF
TGTGCCAGCAGCCTAACAGGGACCTACAATGAGCAGTTCTTC
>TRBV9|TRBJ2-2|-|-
CASSVGAEETGELFF
TGTGCCAGCAGCGTCGGGGCTGAGGAGACCGGGGAGCTGTTTTTT
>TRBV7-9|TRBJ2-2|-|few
CASSSMERSNTGELFF
TGTGCCAGCAGCTCGATGGAGCGATCGAACACCGGGGAGCTGTTTTTT
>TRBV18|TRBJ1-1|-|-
CASSPNQPDNTEAFF
TGTGCCAGCTCACCAAACCAACCCGATAACACTGAAGCTTTCTTT
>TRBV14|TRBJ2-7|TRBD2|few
CASSQGFLAGGNYEQYF
TGTGCCAGCAGCCAGGGGTTTCTAGCGGGAGGGAACTACGAGCAGTACTTC
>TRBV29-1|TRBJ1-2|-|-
CSVPSRVAADGYTF
TGCAGCGTTCCTAGTCGGGTGGCCGCGGATGGCTACACCTTC
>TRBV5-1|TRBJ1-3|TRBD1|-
CASSVTGTGGASRNTIYF
TGCGCCAGCAGCGTAACCGGGACAGGGGGCGCCTCAAGAAACACCATATATTTT
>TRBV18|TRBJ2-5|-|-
CASSPTGGQETQYF
TGTGCCAGCTCACCGACAGGCGGCCAAGAGACCCAGTACTTC
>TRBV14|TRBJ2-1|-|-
CASSQDPTAYNEQFF
TGTGCCAGCAGCCAAGATCCGACAGCCTACAATGAGCAGTTCTTC
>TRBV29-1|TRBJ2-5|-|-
CSVGPRGETQYF
TGCAGCGTTGGCCCCCGCGGGGAGACCCAGTACTTC
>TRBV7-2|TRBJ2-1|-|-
CASSGVVAEQFF
TGTGCCAGCAGCGGAGTTGTGGCGGAGCAGTTCTTC
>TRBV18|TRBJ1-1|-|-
CASSSGANTEAFF
TGTGCCAGCTCAAGTGGGGCGAACACTGAAGCTTTCTTT